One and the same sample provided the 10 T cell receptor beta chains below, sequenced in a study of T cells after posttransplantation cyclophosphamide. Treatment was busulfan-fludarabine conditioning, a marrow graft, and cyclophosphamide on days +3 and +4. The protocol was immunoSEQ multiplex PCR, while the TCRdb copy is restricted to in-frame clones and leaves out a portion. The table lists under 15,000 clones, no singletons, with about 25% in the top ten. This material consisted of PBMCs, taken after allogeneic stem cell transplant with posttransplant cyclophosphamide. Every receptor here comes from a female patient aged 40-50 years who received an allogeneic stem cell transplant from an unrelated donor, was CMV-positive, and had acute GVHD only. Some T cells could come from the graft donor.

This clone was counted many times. CDR3 in DNA: TGTGCCATCAGTGTGGACAGAGACACTGAAGCTTTCTTT. Translated, it gives CAISVDRDTEAFF. This chain links TRBV10-3 with TRBJ1-1; the D gene is possibly TRBD1 (6 bases). Germline V gene lookup returns CDR1 ENHRY and CDR2 SYGVKD. V was shortened by 4 bases and J by 3 bases, with 9 bases between the two germline ends. The CDR3 loop spans 13 amino acids.

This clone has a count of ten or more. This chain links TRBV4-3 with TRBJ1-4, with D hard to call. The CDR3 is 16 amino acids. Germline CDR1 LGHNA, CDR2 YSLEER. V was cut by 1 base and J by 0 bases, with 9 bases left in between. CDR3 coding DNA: TGCGCCAGCAGCCAAGCTTTGACTCCAACTAATGAAAAACTGTTTTTT. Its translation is CASSQALTPTNEKLFF.

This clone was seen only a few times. CDR3 sequence: CASSLRGLWGYTF. The CDR3 nucleotides are TGTGCCAGCAGCTTGAGGGGACTATGGGGCTACACCTTC. This sequence joins TRBV13 and TRBJ1-2, with D perhaps matching TRBD1 (5 bases). The length of the CDR3 is 13 residues. CDR1 and CDR2 from the germline V gene are PRHDT and FYEKMQ (reference sequence). With 3 bases removed from V and 8 bases from J, the gap between germline ends came to 13 bases.

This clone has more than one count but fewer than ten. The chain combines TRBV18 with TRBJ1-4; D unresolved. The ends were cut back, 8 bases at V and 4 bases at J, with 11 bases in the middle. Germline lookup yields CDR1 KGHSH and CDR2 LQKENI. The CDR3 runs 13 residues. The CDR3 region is CASNTGSNEKLFF. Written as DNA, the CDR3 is TGTGCCAGCAACACTGGGAGTAATGAAAAACTGTTTTTT.

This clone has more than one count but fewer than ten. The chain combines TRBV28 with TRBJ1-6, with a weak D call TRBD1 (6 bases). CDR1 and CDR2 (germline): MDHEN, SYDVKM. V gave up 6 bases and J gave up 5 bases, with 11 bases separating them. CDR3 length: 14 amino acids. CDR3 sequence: CASRRTAHNSPLHF. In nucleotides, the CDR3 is TGTGCCAGCAGGAGGACAGCTCATAATTCACCCCTCCACTTT.

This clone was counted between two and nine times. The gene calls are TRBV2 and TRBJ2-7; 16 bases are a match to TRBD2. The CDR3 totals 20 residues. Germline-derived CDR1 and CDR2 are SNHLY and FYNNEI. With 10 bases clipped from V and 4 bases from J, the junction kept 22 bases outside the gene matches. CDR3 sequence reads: CAIKTVDGTSGRAGFYEQYF. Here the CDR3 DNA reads TGTGCCATCAAGACAGTCGACGGGACTAGCGGGAGGGCCGGGTTTTACGAGCAGTACTTC.

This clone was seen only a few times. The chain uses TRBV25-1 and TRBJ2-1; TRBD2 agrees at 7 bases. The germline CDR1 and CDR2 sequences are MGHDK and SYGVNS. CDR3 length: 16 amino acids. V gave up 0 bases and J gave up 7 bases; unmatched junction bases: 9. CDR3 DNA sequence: TGTGCCAGCAGTGAATATGGCGGGAGATGGGGAAATGAGCAGTTCTTC. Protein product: CASSEYGGRWGNEQFF.

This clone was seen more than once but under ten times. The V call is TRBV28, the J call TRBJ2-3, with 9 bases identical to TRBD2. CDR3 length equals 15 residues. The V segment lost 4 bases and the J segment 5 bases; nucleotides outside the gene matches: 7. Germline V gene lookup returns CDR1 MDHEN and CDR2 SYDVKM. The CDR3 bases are TGTGCCAGCAGTTCTACGGGACTAGCTAGAGATACGCAGTATTTT. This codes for CASSSTGLARDTQYF.

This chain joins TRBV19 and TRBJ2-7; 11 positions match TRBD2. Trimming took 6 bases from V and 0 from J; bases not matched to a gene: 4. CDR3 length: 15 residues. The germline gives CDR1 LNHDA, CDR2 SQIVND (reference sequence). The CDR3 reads CASRETSGVSYEQYF. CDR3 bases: TGTGCCAGTAGGGAGACTAGCGGGGTCTCCTACGAGCAGTACTTC. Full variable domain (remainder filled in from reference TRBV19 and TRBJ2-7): DGGITQSPKYLFRKEGQNVTLSCEQNLNHDAMYWYRQDPGQGLRLIYYSQIVNDFQKGDIAEGYSVSREKKESFPLTVTSAQKNPTAFYLCASRETSGVSYEQYFGPGTRLTVT.

CDR3 amino acids: CASSSGRTDTQYF. As DNA, the CDR3 is TGTGCCAGCAGCTCCGGGAGAACAGATACGCAGTATTTT. The rearrangement joins TRBV7-9 to TRBJ2-3; a possible D gene is TRBD2 (6 bases). Per the germline V gene, CDR1 is SEHNR and CDR2 is FQNEAQ (reference sequence). The CDR3 is 13 residues long. V was shortened by 4 bases and J by 3 bases, with 8 bases between the two germline ends.